This T cell receptor (beta chain) was identified during a study of T cell repertoires in cytomegalovirus infection. Background on the study: TCR beta signatures that were public indicated CMV infection and matching HLA type. General study points: Frequencies of public TCR beta families were cumulated, and this identified carriers of CMV plus the relevant HLA. Across the ex vivo response, the dominant clonotypes were HLA-C-restricted CMV-specific TCR beta clonotypes.

TCRdb reprocessed the reads via MiXCR and lists one record per CDR3 protein. Found here are roughly 110,000 distinct CDR3 sequences, 10% of them singletons; the top ten hold 31%. The table lists this clonotype with many counts. Its antigen is undetermined. Germline loops: CDR1 SGHTA, CDR2 FQGNSA. The CDR3 covers 15 residues. V lost 5 bases, J lost 0 bases, and 7 bases stayed unmatched. The chain couples TRBV7-2 to TRBJ2-7, with 7 nucleotides matching TRBD1. The TCR was taken from a human donor in good health (CMV status not recorded). Some clones in this sample may be carry-over from other donors' samples. Material: PBMCs, sequenced either directly or after in vitro stimulation (not recorded which). CDR3 region: CASSIRQGSSYEQYF. The CDR3 region has the DNA TGTGCCAGCAGCATAAGACAGGGAAGCTCCTACGAGCAGTACTTC.